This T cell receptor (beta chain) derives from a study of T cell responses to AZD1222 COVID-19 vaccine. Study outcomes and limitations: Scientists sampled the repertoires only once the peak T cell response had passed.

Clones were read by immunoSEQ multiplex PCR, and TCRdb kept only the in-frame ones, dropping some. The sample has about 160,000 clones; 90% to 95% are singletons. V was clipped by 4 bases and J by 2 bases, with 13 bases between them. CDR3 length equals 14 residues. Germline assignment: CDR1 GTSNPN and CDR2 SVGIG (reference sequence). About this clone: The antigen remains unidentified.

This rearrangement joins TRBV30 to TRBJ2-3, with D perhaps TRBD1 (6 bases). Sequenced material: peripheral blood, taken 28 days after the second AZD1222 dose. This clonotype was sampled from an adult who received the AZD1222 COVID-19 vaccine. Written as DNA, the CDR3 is TGTGCCTGGACCCCAGGGGCCCCCACAGATACGCAGTATTTT. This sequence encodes CAWTPGAPTDTQYF. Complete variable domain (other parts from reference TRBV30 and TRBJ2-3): SQTIHQWPATLVQPVGSPLSLECTVEGTSNPNLYWYRQAAGRGLQLLFYSVGIGQISSEVPQNLSASRPQDRQFILSSKKLLLSDSGFYLCAWTPGAPTDTQYFGPGTRLTVL.